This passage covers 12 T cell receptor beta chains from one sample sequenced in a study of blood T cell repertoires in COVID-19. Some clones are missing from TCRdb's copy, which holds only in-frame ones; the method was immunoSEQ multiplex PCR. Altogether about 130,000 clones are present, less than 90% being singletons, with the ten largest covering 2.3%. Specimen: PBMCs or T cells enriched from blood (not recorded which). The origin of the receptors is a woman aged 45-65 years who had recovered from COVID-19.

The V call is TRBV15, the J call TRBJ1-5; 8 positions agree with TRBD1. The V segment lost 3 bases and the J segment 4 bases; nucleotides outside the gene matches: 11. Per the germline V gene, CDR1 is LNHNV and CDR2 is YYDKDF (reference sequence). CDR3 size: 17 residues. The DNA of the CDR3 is TGTGCCACCAGCAGGATAAGCGGACAGGGCCGGAATCAGCCCCAGCATTTT. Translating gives CATSRISGQGRNQPQHF.

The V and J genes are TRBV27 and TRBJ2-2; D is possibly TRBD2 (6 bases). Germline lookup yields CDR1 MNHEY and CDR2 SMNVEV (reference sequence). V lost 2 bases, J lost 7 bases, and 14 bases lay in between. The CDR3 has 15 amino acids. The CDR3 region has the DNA TGTGCCAGCAGTTTAGGGGGGTCGGGCGTCGGGGAGCTGTTTTTT. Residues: CASSLGGSGVGELFF.

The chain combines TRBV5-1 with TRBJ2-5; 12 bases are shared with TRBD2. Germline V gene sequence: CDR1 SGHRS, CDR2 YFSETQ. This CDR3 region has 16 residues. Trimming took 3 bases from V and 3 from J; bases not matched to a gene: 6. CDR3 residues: CASSSGLAGQKETQYF. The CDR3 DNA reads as TGCGCCAGCAGCTCTGGACTAGCGGGGCAGAAAGAGACCCAGTACTTC.

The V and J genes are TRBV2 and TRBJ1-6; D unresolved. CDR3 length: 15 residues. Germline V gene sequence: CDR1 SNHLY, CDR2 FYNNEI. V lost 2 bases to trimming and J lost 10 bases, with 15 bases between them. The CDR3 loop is CASSERGPGGSPLHF. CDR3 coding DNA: TGTGCCAGCAGTGAAAGAGGGCCGGGAGGGTCACCCCTCCACTTT.

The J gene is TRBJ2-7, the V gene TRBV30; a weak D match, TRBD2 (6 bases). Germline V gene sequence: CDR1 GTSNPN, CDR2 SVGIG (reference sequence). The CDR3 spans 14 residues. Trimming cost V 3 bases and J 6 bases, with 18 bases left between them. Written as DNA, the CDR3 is TGTGCCTGGAGCCCCTGGGGCGGGGAAGTCGAGCAGTACTTC. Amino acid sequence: CAWSPWGGEVEQYF.

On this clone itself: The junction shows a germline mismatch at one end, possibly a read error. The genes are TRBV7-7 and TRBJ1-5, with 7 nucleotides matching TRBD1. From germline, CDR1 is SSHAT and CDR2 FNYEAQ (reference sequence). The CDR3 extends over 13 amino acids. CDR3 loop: CASSVGQNQPQHF. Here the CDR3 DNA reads TGTGCTAGCAGCGTGGGACAGAATCAGCCCCAGCATTTT.

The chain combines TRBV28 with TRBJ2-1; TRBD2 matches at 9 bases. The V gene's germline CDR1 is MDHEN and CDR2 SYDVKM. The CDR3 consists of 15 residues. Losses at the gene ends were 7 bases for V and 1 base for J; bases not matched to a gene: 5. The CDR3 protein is CASMISGGSYNEQFF. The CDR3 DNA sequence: TGTGCCAGCATGATCAGCGGGGGGTCCTACAATGAGCAGTTCTTC.

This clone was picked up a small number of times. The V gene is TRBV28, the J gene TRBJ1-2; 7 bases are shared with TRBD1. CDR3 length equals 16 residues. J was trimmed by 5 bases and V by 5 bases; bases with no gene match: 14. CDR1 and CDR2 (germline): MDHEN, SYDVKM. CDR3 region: CASSLGARTGGYGYTF. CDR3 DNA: TGTGCCAGCAGTCTGGGTGCCAGGACAGGAGGATATGGCTACACCTTC.

The CDR3 sequence is CASSPRLLSYEQYF. Here the CDR3 DNA reads TGTGCCAGCAGCCCTCGACTCCTCTCCTACGAGCAGTACTTC. The chain joins TRBV7-3 to TRBJ2-7; D remains ambiguous. Trimming pared 5 bases from V and 0 bases from J, leaving 11 bases between. Germline V gene sequence: CDR1 SGHTA, CDR2 FQGTGA. The CDR3 runs to 14 residues.

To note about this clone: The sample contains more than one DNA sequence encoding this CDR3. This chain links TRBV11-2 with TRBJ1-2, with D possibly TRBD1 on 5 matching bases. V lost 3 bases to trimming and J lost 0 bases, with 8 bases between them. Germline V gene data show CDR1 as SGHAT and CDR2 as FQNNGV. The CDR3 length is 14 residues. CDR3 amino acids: CASSLGGANYGYTF. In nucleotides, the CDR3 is TGTGCCAGCAGCTTGGGGGGTGCTAACTATGGCTACACCTTC.

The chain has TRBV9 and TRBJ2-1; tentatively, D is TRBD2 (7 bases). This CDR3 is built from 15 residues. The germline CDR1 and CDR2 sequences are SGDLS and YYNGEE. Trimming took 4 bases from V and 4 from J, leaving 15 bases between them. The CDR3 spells CASSPIGGAYNEQFF. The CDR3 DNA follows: TGTGCCAGCAGCCCCATTGGGGGGGCTTACAATGAGCAGTTCTTC.

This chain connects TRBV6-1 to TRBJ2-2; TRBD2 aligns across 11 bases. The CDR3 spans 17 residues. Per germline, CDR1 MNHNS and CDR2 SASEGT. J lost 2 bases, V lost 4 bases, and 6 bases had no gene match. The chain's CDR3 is CASSALLAGANTGELFF. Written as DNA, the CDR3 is TGTGCCAGCAGTGCCCTACTAGCGGGGGCCAACACCGGGGAGCTGTTTTTT.